This TCR delta chain was profiled in a study of gamma-delta T cells after stem cell transplantation. Points on this clone: Germline and junction disagree at one end, which may indicate a read error.

The CDR3 contains 15 residues. Germline CDR1 and CDR2: GEAIGNYY and EKD. With CATT, TCRdb re-called clones from the RT-PCR reads. This sample has around 2,400 delta-chain clones, with about 30% found just once. The source of this sequence is a human donor. It is not recorded whose cells these are; they may come from a transplant donor. J is TRDJ1 and V is TRDV2; D is perhaps TRDD3 (5 bases). The sequenced material came from gamma-delta T cells. CDR3 sequence: CACLTLLANRDNLIF. CDR3 nucleotides: TGTGCCTGTCTAACTTTACTGGCGAACCGCGATAACCTCATCTTT.